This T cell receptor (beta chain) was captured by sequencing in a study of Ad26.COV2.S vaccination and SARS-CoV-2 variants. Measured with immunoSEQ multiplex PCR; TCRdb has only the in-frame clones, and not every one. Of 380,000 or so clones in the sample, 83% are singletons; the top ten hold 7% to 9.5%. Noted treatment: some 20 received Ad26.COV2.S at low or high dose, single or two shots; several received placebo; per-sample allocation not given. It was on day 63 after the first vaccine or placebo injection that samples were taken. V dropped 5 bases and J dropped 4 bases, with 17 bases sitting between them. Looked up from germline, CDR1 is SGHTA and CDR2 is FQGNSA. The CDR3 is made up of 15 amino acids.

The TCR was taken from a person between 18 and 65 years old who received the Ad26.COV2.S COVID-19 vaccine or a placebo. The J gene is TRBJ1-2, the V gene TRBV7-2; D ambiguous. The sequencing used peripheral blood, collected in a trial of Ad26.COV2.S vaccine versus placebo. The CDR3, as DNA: TGTGCCAGCAGCCCCTCCCCCCGGTTGAGCTATGGCTACACCTTC. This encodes CASSPSPRLSYGYTF.